This T cell receptor (beta chain) stems from a study of memory CD4+ T cells and cytomegalovirus serostatus (dated by TCRdb to the late 2010s). Background for the entire study: The cohort comprised 33 healthy Belgian adults, 9 CMV seropositive and some 24 CMV seronegative. CD4+ memory TCRbeta repertoires of a Belgian cohort with known cytomegalovirus serostatus were sequenced in order to replicate a published TCR-based CMV serostatus classifier.

A FACSAria II was used to sort memory CD4+ T cells, defined as single viable CD3+CD4+CD8-CD45RO+ cells. CMV serostatus was determined using a Roche Elecsys assay that detects serum IgG against CMV pp150, pp28, p38 and p52. Once the samples were thawed, total CD4+ T cells were enriched through positive selection using CD4 magnetic microbeads. The samples came from a different study that was designed specifically to examine the CD4+ T cell memory repertoire. Peripheral blood mononuclear cells were isolated and cryopreserved following standard operating procedures; serum was stored at -80 °C. The staining used CD3-PerCP (BW264/56), CD4-APC (RPA-T4), CD45RO-PE (UCHT1) and CD8-Pacific Orange (3B5) antibodies, and Sytox blue was used to exclude non-viable cells. V trim: 6 bases; J trim: 4 bases; unmatched bases: 9. Via the germline V gene (reference sequence), CDR1 is PRHDT and CDR2 FYEKMQ. From its cysteine to its phenylalanine, the CDR3 spans 16 amino acids. The DNA shown is the 48-base CDR3, in frame from base 1.

Points on this clone: What this receptor recognizes is not known. No base quality information exists; no much larger clone differs at one position.

Overall results and qualifications from the work: The results were interpreted as suggesting that the CMV-associated TCR signature is mostly present in the CD4+ memory repertoire. For CMV serostatus prediction, a median bootstrapped AUC of roughly 0.94 was reached with the original framework, and a median bootstrapped AUC of approximately 0.9 was reached with a US-trained random forest. On the Belgian cohort, the classifier based on the original framework reached a median bootstrapped AUC of 0.95, with a 95% CI of 0.76-1.00. Of under 200 previously reported CMV-associated TCRbeta sequences, around 67 appeared in the CD4+ memory repertoires, each in one to five individuals. Only CD4+CD45RO+ memory cells were sequenced, in contrast to the original study, which included naive and memory CD4+ and CD8+ populations.

The Quick-DNA Microprep Kit was used to extract genomic DNA from the sorted cells. Amplification of TCRbeta DNA was done with the immunoSEQ hsTCRbeta kit, following the protocol from the manufacturer. TCRbeta libraries were sequenced on an Illumina MiSeq instrument. The original methods were these. Once out-of-frame sequences had been removed, more than 2 million distinct TCRbeta sequences were left, which works out to an average of about 66,813 per individual. Each individual was scored using the number of 164 previously reported CMV-associated TCRbeta sequences that the individual carried and the total number of productive distinct TCRbeta sequences. A beta-binomial model was reimplemented in Python, and random forests from scikit-learn, run with default parameters, were trained on data from the US cohort. Classifier performance on the Belgian cohort was reported as the median AUC with percentile confidence intervals calculated over 10,000 bootstrap iterations. Entries here come from immuneACCESS through TCRdb and include only in-frame sequences with V and J called. Some clones fail to appear in such tables; in the studies checked, an unresolved V gene covers under half of the shortfall, and the cause of the remainder is unknown. The V and J calls and clone size are taken from that table; D and trimming were inferred from the DNA. The sample table contains under 65,000 clones; only one count was recorded for 60% to 80% of them. In total, the top ten clones hold around 0.61% of the sample.

The receptor comes from an adult in good health and CMV-seronegative. The sample was memory CD4+ T cells from blood. Rearrangement joined TRBV13 to TRBJ1-6; 7 nucleotides in the junction match TRBD1. The CDR3: CASRPTRDSYNSPLHF. The bases read TGTGCCAGCAGGCCAACCCGGGACAGTTATAATTCACCCCTCCACTTT.